A single sample is the source of the 16 T cell receptor beta chains below, sequenced in a study of OX40 agonist ivuxolimab in advanced cancers. The protocol was immunoSEQ multiplex PCR, while the TCRdb copy is restricted to in-frame clones and leaves out a portion. The table shows 45,000 or so clones, with 70% to 85% occurring only once. The sample consisted of CD4+ or CD8+ T cells sorted from blood, taken in a trial of the OX40 agonist ivuxolimab. The receptor source for this set is an adult with an advanced solid tumor such as melanoma, head and neck, liver or kidney cancer.

The chain carries TRBV19 and TRBJ2-3; maybe TRBD2 (5 bases). V lost 6 bases and J 0 bases, leaving 10 bases between the germline ends. Per germline, CDR1 LNHDA and CDR2 SQIVND (reference sequence). This CDR3 is 14 amino acids long. The CDR3: CASRWGASTDTQYF. Here the CDR3 DNA reads TGTGCCAGTAGGTGGGGAGCTAGCACAGATACGCAGTATTTT.

This chain connects TRBV12-5 to TRBJ2-5, with D perhaps given as TRBD1 or TRBD2 (5 bases each). The germline V gene encodes CDR1 LGHNT and CDR2 FRNRAP. V lost 0 bases and J 0 bases, leaving 8 bases between the germline ends. This CDR3 is 15 amino acids long. CDR3: CASGLVWGYQETQYF. The CDR3 DNA follows: TGTGCTAGTGGTTTGGTCTGGGGGTACCAAGAGACCCAGTACTTC.

The V and J genes are TRBV11-2 and TRBJ2-2; D may be TRBD1 (5 bases). Per germline, CDR1 SGHAT and CDR2 FQNNGV. The CDR3 contains 14 residues. Deletions cut 1 base from V and 4 bases from J, with 7 bases between. The CDR3 here is CASSLAGPTGELFF. The CDR3 DNA sequence: TGTGCCAGCAGCTTAGCAGGGCCCACCGGGGAGCTGTTTTTT.

V is TRBV6-4 and J is TRBJ2-1; TRBD2 is a possible D gene (6 bases). V was clipped by 5 bases and J by 4 bases, with 12 bases between them. This CDR3 region has 14 residues. Germline loops: CDR1 MRHNA, CDR2 SNTAGT. Here the CDR3 DNA reads TGTGCCAGCAGTCCGGAGGGAGCATACAATGAGCAGTTCTTC. Translated: CASSPEGAYNEQFF.

The table lists this clone with a count of one. The V and J genes are TRBV4-3 and TRBJ2-1, with D unclear. The germline V gene has CDR1 LGHNA and CDR2 YSLEER. The V end was cut by 0 bases, the J end by 0 bases, with 6 bases between. CDR3 size: 15 residues. The CDR3 coding sequence is TGCGCCAGCAGCCAAGATCATATCTCCTACAATGAGCAGTTCTTC. It is translated as CASSQDHISYNEQFF.

The rearrangement uses TRBV7-9 and TRBJ1-6; D is unresolved. This CDR3 spans 14 amino acids. The V gene's germline CDR1 is SEHNR and CDR2 FQNEAQ (reference sequence). V lost 6 bases and J 9 bases, leaving 15 bases between the germline ends. CDR3 region: CASSPSATGSPLHF. CDR3 DNA sequence: TGTGCCAGCAGTCCCTCAGCAACCGGTTCACCCCTCCACTTT.

The gene calls are TRBV5-6 and TRBJ2-4; 10 bases align to TRBD2. The CDR3 has 18 amino acids. The V and J ends lost 1 base and 3 bases, in that order; junction bases with no gene match: 10. In germline, CDR1 is SGHDT, CDR2 YYEEEE. The CDR3 here is CASSLSGRGPGGKNIQYF. CDR3 sequence (DNA): TGTGCCAGCAGCTTGAGCGGGAGGGGGCCGGGAGGCAAAAACATTCAGTACTTC. Full variable domain (remainder filled in from reference TRBV5-6 and TRBJ2-4): DAGVTQSPTHLIKTRGQQVTLRCSPKSGHDTVSWYQQALGQGPQFIFQYYEEEERQRGNFPDRFSGHQFPNYSSELNVNALLLGDSALYLCASSLSGRGPGGKNIQYFGAGTRLSVL.

Concerning this clone: The sample contains more than one DNA sequence encoding this CDR3. The V and J genes are TRBV5-1 and TRBJ1-1; 11 bases are shared with TRBD1. Trimming at V came to 1 base and at J to 5 bases, leaving 4 bases not matched to a gene. Germline V lookup: CDR1 SGHRS, CDR2 YFSETQ. This CDR3 region has 15 residues. CDR3: CASSLFGTGGTEAFF. CDR3 DNA: TGCGCCAGCAGCTTGTTTGGGACAGGGGGAACTGAAGCTTTCTTT. Filled out from reference TRBV5-1 and TRBJ1-1, the complete variable domain reads KAGVTQTPRYLIKTRGQQVTLSCSPISGHRSVSWYQQTPGQGLQFLFEYFSETQRNKGNFPGRFSGRQFSNSRSEMNVSTLELGDSALYLCASSLFGTGGTEAFFGQGTRLTVV.

The chain couples TRBV28 to TRBJ2-5, with TRBD1 matching 7 bases. V shed 6 bases, J shed 4 bases, and the junction held 5 bases outside the gene matches. Germline V gives CDR1 MDHEN, CDR2 SYDVKM. The CDR3 has 13 amino acids. The CDR3 sequence is CASRAGGRETQYF. The DNA of the CDR3 is TGTGCCAGCAGGGCAGGGGGAAGAGAGACCCAGTACTTC.

The gene calls are TRBV11-2 and TRBJ1-3; no firm D call. The CDR3 is 15 amino acids. From germline, CDR1 is SGHAT and CDR2 FQNNGV. Deletions cut 2 bases from V and 8 bases from J, with 16 bases between. Here the CDR3 DNA reads TGTGCCAGCAGCTTAAGCCCCGGAGGTGGTGACACCATATATTTT. Translation: CASSLSPGGGDTIYF.

The V gene is TRBV9, the J gene TRBJ2-5, with D perhaps TRBD2 (6 bases). The V gene lost 0 bases and the J gene lost 5 bases, with 11 bases spanning the gap. Germline loops: CDR1 SGDLS, CDR2 YYNGEE. The CDR3 contains 14 residues. The CDR3 DNA reads as TGTGCCAGCAGCGTAGGGTGGGGGAGGGAGACCCAGTACTTC. It codes for CASSVGWGRETQYF. Complete variable domain (other parts from reference TRBV9 and TRBJ2-5): DSGVTQTPKHLITATGQRVTLRCSPRSGDLSVYWYQQSLDQGLQFLIQYYNGEERAKGNILERFSAQQFPDLHSELNLSSLELGDSALYFCASSVGWGRETQYFGPGTRLLVL.

A single count supports this clone. The chain is built from TRBV6-5 and TRBJ2-7; D tentatively fits TRBD1 or TRBD2 (5 bases each). Trimming removed 4 bases from V and 2 bases from J, with 9 bases in between. Per germline, CDR1 MNHEY and CDR2 SVGAGI. The CDR3 runs 13 residues. The CDR3 DNA follows: TGTGCCAGCAGTTCAGGGACCCCCTACGAGCAGTACTTC. Its translation is CASSSGTPYEQYF.

The chain recombines TRBV7-2 with TRBJ2-7; TRBD2 agrees at 7 bases. Per germline, CDR1 SGHTA and CDR2 FQGNSA. The V segment lost 0 bases and the J segment 0 bases; nucleotides outside the gene matches: 2. The CDR3 extends over 15 amino acids. CDR3 protein: CASSLAGGGSYEQYF. The CDR3 nucleotides read TGTGCCAGCAGCTTAGCGGGCGGGGGCTCCTACGAGCAGTACTTC.

The chain couples TRBV5-1 to TRBJ1-2; a weak D match, TRBD1 (6 bases). Trimming removed 3 bases at V and 4 bases at J, with 13 bases between. The CDR3 sequence is 14 residues long. Germline CDR1 and CDR2: SGHRS and YFSETQ. In DNA, the CDR3 is TGCGCCAGCAGCTCAGGGGATGGGGGCTATGGCTACACCTTC. This gives the protein CASSSGDGGYGYTF.

This chain links TRBV7-2 with TRBJ1-2; unclear D gene. The CDR3 is made up of 13 amino acids. Germline V gene data show CDR1 as SGHTA and CDR2 as FQGNSA. The V and J ends lost 4 bases and 6 bases respectively, with 12 bases between them. The CDR3 DNA reads TGTGCCAGCAGCTCAAACACGGGCAATGGCTACACCTTC. It codes for CASSSNTGNGYTF.

V gene TRBV9 combines with J gene TRBJ1-3, with D possibly TRBD1 on 5 matching bases. V lost 4 bases and J 0 bases, leaving 14 bases between the germline ends. In germline, CDR1 is SGDLS, CDR2 YYNGEE. The CDR3 covers 16 residues. The DNA of the CDR3 is TGTGCCAGCAGCCCATTAGGACAAATCTCTGGAAACACCATATATTTT. Its translation: CASSPLGQISGNTIYF.